Below are 8 T cell receptor beta chains sequenced from a single sample in a study of cytomegalovirus exposure and HLA in healthy donors. Sequenced by immunoSEQ multiplex PCR; TCRdb stores in-frame clones only, minus some. The data show 150,000 to 200,000 clones, over 80% seen once. The material sequenced was PBMCs. These TCRs come from a man aged 25 to 40 in good health and CMV-seropositive.

The chain carries TRBV5-4 and TRBJ1-2, with 10 bases aligning to TRBD1. The CDR3 is 16 amino acids. Germline trimming cut 1 base from V and 4 bases from J; bases unmatched to any gene: 7. CDR1 and CDR2 (germline): SGHNT, YYREEE (reference sequence). The CDR3 nucleotides read TGTGCCAGCAGCTTGATCCCGGGACAGGGGAGCTATGGCTACACCTTC. Amino acid sequence: CASSLIPGQGSYGYTF. Based on the CDR3 plus reference TRBV5-4 and TRBJ1-2, the full variable domain is ETGVTQSPTHLIKTRGQQVTLRCSSQSGHNTVSWYQQALGQGPQFIFQYYREEENGRGNFPPRFSGLQFPNYSSELNVNALELDDSALYLCASSLIPGQGSYGYTFGSGTRLTVV.

The chain is built from TRBV2 and TRBJ2-5, with TRBD2 matching over 10 bases. With V trimmed by 6 bases and J by 13 bases, 11 bases remained unmatched. The CDR3 totals 13 residues. The germline CDR1 and CDR2 sequences are SNHLY and FYNNEI. The CDR3 bases are TGTGCCAGCAGCCCAGGGACTAGCGTACAACGGTACTTC. Protein: CASSPGTSVQRYF.

CDR3 DNA sequence: TGCGCCAGCAGCTCCACAGGGTCCACTTACAATGAGCAGTTCTTC. Translating it yields CASSSTGSTYNEQFF. The rearrangement uses TRBV5-1 and TRBJ2-1, with TRBD1 as a possible D gene (6 bases). V was pared by 3 bases and J by 4 bases, with 14 bases between. CDR1 and CDR2 (germline): SGHRS, YFSETQ. CDR3 length: 15 amino acids.

The chain joins TRBV5-3 to TRBJ1-2, with 12 bases matching TRBD1. TRBV5-3 has ORF status, its function being uncertain. The CDR3 extends over 15 amino acids. Trimming removed 3 bases from V and 4 bases from J; junction bases left unmatched: 4. CDR3 region: CARSWGDRGPYGYTF. The CDR3 nucleotides read TGTGCCAGAAGCTGGGGGGACAGGGGGCCCTATGGCTACACCTTC.

This clone was picked up one time. The CDR3 sequence: CASGLGPDSGFYEQYF. CDR3 coding DNA: TGTGCTAGTGGTTTGGGGCCCGACTCAGGGTTCTACGAGCAGTACTTC. The rearrangement links TRBV12-5 to TRBJ2-7, with D possibly being TRBD1 (5 bases). Germline CDR1 is LGHNT and CDR2 is FRNRAP. CDR3 size: 16 residues. The germline V and J ends were trimmed by 1 base and 3 bases, with 16 bases remaining between them.

J is TRBJ1-4 and V is TRBV7-9; possibly TRBD1 for D (6 bases). Germline loops: CDR1 SEHNR, CDR2 FQNEAQ (reference sequence). V was clipped by 3 bases and J by 11 bases, with 16 bases between them. The CDR3 runs 14 residues. CDR3 sequence (DNA): TGTGCCAGCAGCTTGGACAGTGGGGGACCGAAACTGTTTTTT. It yields the protein CASSLDSGGPKLFF. Variable domain in full (rest from reference TRBV7-9 and TRBJ1-4): DTGVSQNPRHKITKRGQNVTFRCDPISEHNRLYWYRQTLGQGPEFLTYFQNEAQLEKSRLLSDRFSAERPKGSFSTLEIQRTEQGDSAMYLCASSLDSGGPKLFFGSGTQLSVL.

The chain has TRBV18 and TRBJ1-4; D unclear. The CDR3 length is 16 residues. CDR1 and CDR2 from the germline V gene are KGHSH and LQKENI. Trimming cost V 3 bases and J 3 bases, with 14 bases left between them. CDR3 DNA: TGTGCCAGCTCACCTTTCCCGCAGGTTTCTAATGAAAAACTGTTTTTT. It translates to CASSPFPQVSNEKLFF.

The chain joins TRBV14 to TRBJ1-6; 8 positions agree with TRBD1. Germline loops: CDR1 SGHDN, CDR2 FVKESK. This CDR3 comprises 15 residues. Trimming took 4 bases from V and 9 from J; bases not matched to a gene: 8. CDR3 sequence reads: CASSRTGGKGSPLHF. CDR3 coding DNA: TGTGCCAGCAGCCGTACAGGGGGAAAAGGTTCACCCCTCCACTTT.